Following are 30 T cell receptor beta chains from one sample sequenced in a study of shared clonotypes between healthy human individuals. Profiled with immunoSEQ multiplex PCR; TCRdb holds only in-frame clones, not every one. Of 2 million to 3 million clones listed, roughly 93% are singletons. Sequencing used naive CD4+ T cells from PBMCs. Subset denoted: CD45RA+ positively selected. The source of these receptors is a man younger than 30 in good health. Some clones in this sample may be carry-over from other donors' samples.

This clone was recorded once. The rearrangement uses TRBV6-6 and TRBJ1-5; D is undetermined. Germline CDR1 reads MNHNY; CDR2 reads SVGAGI (reference sequence). The CDR3 runs to 15 residues. The V end lost 5 bases, the J end lost 4 bases, and 15 bases lay between the germline ends. The DNA of the CDR3 is TGTGCCAGCAGTCGCCCCGGGAGTGGGAATCAGCCCCAGCATTTT. This translates into CASSRPGSGNQPQHF.

About this clone: Other DNA sequences of this sample code for an identical CDR3. The genes are TRBV27 and TRBJ2-1; TRBD1 matches at 9 bases. This CDR3 comprises 14 residues. The trim removed 5 bases at V and 2 bases at J, leaving 1 base unmatched. Germline lookup yields CDR1 MNHEY and CDR2 SMNVEV (reference sequence). CDR3 nucleotide sequence: TGTGCCAGCAGTCGGGACAGGGCCTACAATGAGCAGTTCTTC. This translates into CASSRDRAYNEQFF.

J is TRBJ2-5 and V is TRBV5-1, with 11 bases lining up with TRBD1. Looked up from germline, CDR1 is SGHRS and CDR2 is YFSETQ. The CDR3 loop spans 14 amino acids. Trimming at V came to 7 bases and at J to 4 bases, leaving 6 bases not matched to a gene. CDR3 coding DNA: TGCGCCAGCGGAAGGGACAGGGGGAGAGAGACCCAGTACTTC. Its translation is CASGRDRGRETQYF.

This clone has only one observation. The J gene is TRBJ2-2, the V gene TRBV28; D is unclear. V was cut by 11 bases and J by 1 base, with 14 bases left in between. Germline CDR1 and CDR2: MDHEN and SYDVKM. CDR3 length: 14 amino acids. This CDR3 is CASTINLNTGELFF. DNA for the CDR3: TGTGCCTCAACGATCAACTTGAACACCGGGGAGCTGTTTTTT.

The J gene is TRBJ2-7, the V gene TRBV2, with a tentative D call TRBD1 (6 bases). The CDR3 sequence is 14 residues long. CDR1 and CDR2 (germline): SNHLY, FYNNEI. Trimming took off 8 bases at V and 0 bases at J, with 14 bases between the two ends. The CDR3 sequence is CASGFQGPSYEQYF. The CDR3 DNA sequence: TGTGCCAGCGGATTTCAGGGGCCCTCCTACGAGCAGTACTTC.

The V gene is TRBV2, the J gene TRBJ1-1, with 8 bases fitting TRBD1. Germline V gene lookup returns CDR1 SNHLY and CDR2 FYNNEI. Trimming took 9 bases from V and 1 from J; bases not matched to a gene: 7. The length of the CDR3 is 14 residues. The CDR3 region is CASLQGAGNTEAFF. DNA for the CDR3: TGTGCCAGTCTCCAGGGGGCGGGGAACACTGAAGCTTTCTTT.

The CDR3 region is CARTGAQGYEQYF. The CDR3 DNA is TGTGCCAGGACGGGAGCCCAAGGGTACGAGCAGTACTTC. J is TRBJ2-7 and V is TRBV2, with a weak D call TRBD2 (6 bases). CDR1 is SNHLY, CDR2 FYNNEI, per germline. The ends were cut back, 9 bases at V and 4 bases at J, with 16 bases in the middle. The length of the CDR3 is 13 residues.

The V call is TRBV11-1, the J call TRBJ2-2, with D perhaps given as TRBD1 or TRBD2 (6 bases each). Germline V gene sequence: CDR1 SGHAT, CDR2 FQDESV (reference sequence). The CDR3 covers 17 residues. V was trimmed by 0 bases and J by 5 bases, leaving 16 bases between them. The chain's CDR3 is CASSLALGGGSTGELFF. The DNA of the CDR3 is TGTGCCAGCAGCTTAGCGCTCGGGGGCGGATCTACCGGGGAGCTGTTTTTT.

The chain is built from TRBV5-6 and TRBJ1-3; 8 positions match TRBD1. Trimming cost V 4 bases and J 3 bases; bases outside gene matches: 3. Looked up from germline, CDR1 is SGHDT and CDR2 is YYEEEE. CDR3 length: 14 amino acids. CDR3 coding DNA: TGTGCCAGCAGCATGGACAGGGTTGGAAACACCATATATTTT. It yields the protein CASSMDRVGNTIYF.

This clone was seen a handful of times. The sample has other DNA sequences that encode this CDR3 too. The chain couples TRBV20-1 to TRBJ2-5; D not certain. From germline, CDR1 is DFQATT and CDR2 SNEGSKA (reference sequence). With 1 base removed from V and 3 bases from J, the gap between germline ends came to 3 bases. The CDR3 has 11 residues. The CDR3 DNA sequence: TGCAGTGCTAGAGGGGAAGAGACCCAGTACTTC. Residues: CSARGEETQYF.

This chain connects TRBV7-8 to TRBJ2-1, with a possible D match to TRBD2 (6 bases). The CDR3 has 13 amino acids. Germline V CDR1 and CDR2: SGHVS, FQNEAQ. Trimming left V 3 bases short and J 10 bases short, with 13 bases between. The CDR3 protein is CASSLERGGEQFF. The CDR3 region has the DNA TGTGCCAGCAGCTTGGAAAGGGGAGGCGAGCAGTTCTTC. Full variable domain (remainder filled in from reference TRBV7-8 and TRBJ2-1): GAGVSQSPRYKVAKRGQDVALRCDPISGHVSLFWYQQALGQGPEFLTYFQNEAQLDKSGLPSDRFFAERPEGSVSTLKIQRTQQEDSAVYLCASSLERGGEQFFGPGTRLTVL.

The chain carries TRBV29-1 and TRBJ2-1; D unresolved. Trimming removed 0 bases from V and 9 bases from J, with 9 bases in between. The CDR3 totals 12 residues. Germline V CDR1 and CDR2: SQVTM, ANQGSEA. CDR3: CSVEEVVPEQFF. In nucleotides, the CDR3 is TGCAGCGTTGAAGAGGTAGTCCCTGAGCAGTTCTTC.

V gene TRBV27 combines with J gene TRBJ2-3; no clear D gene. The CDR3 runs to 16 residues. V lost 0 bases and J lost 2, with 12 bases in between. Germline loops: CDR1 MNHEY, CDR2 SMNVEV (reference sequence). CDR3 sequence reads: CASSLSWWDDTDTQYF. In DNA, the CDR3 is TGTGCCAGCAGTTTATCGTGGTGGGATGACACAGATACGCAGTATTTT.

V and J are TRBV28 and TRBJ2-1; either TRBD1 or TRBD2 may supply D (6 bases each). This CDR3 spans 13 amino acids. CDR1 and CDR2 from the germline V gene are MDHEN and SYDVKM. Trimming shortened V by 4 bases and J by 12 bases, and 16 bases separated the two germline ends. The CDR3 reads CASSSPGASRQFF. CDR3 in DNA: TGTGCCAGCAGTTCCCCGGGGGCTAGTCGGCAGTTCTTC.

With regard to this clone: Other DNA sequences of this sample code for an identical CDR3. The chain couples TRBV5-4 to TRBJ2-7, with 8 bases aligning to TRBD2. Trimming at V came to 0 bases and at J to 3 bases, leaving 5 bases not matched to a gene. Germline CDR1 reads SGHNT; CDR2 reads YYREEE (reference sequence). The length of the CDR3 is 15 residues. The CDR3 nucleotides are TGTGCCAGCAGCTTGGGACTAGCGAGCATCTACGAGCAGTACTTC. This encodes CASSLGLASIYEQYF.

This clone occurred once. The chain is built from TRBV11-3 and TRBJ2-1, with TRBD2 identical over 11 bases. CDR3 length: 15 residues. The V gene end was trimmed by 4 bases and the J gene end by 4 bases; junction bases not matched to a gene: 3. CDR1 is SGHNT and CDR2 is YENEEA in the germline V gene. For the CDR3, the DNA is TGTGCCAGCAGCTGGGGACTAGCGGAATACAATGAGCAGTTCTTC. This sequence encodes CASSWGLAEYNEQFF.

The chain is built from TRBV5-1 and TRBJ1-3; weak D call: TRBD1 (5 bases). The CDR3 extends over 17 amino acids. Per the germline V gene, CDR1 is SGHRS and CDR2 is YFSETQ. V gave up 2 bases and J gave up 0 bases, with 15 bases separating them. The CDR3: CASSFNAGLISGNTIYF. The CDR3 DNA reads as TGCGCCAGCAGCTTTAACGCGGGACTGATCTCTGGAAACACCATATATTTT.

The chain recombines TRBV5-6 with TRBJ1-2; D not certain. The CDR3 is 14 residues long. Between the trimmed V and J ends, which lost 0 bases and 5 bases, there was a span of 11 bases. Germline CDR1 SGHDT, CDR2 YYEEEE. CDR3 nucleotides: TGTGCCAGCAGCTTGGAAGGCAAAGTTTATGGCTACACCTTC. This gives the protein CASSLEGKVYGYTF.

This chain uses TRBV27 with TRBJ1-1; the D is unclear. V was cut by 2 bases and J by 0 bases, with 7 bases left in between. Germline loops: CDR1 MNHEY, CDR2 SMNVEV (reference sequence). This CDR3 contains 14 residues. CDR3 coding DNA: TGTGCCAGCAGTTTACGCCCCGTGAACACTGAAGCTTTCTTT. Encoded protein: CASSLRPVNTEAFF.

The chain employs TRBV9 and TRBJ1-1; D gene unclear. Germline-derived CDR1 and CDR2 are SGDLS and YYNGEE. This CDR3 region has 15 residues. The V and J ends lost 0 bases and 0 bases respectively, with 9 bases between them. CDR3: CASSVDLGLNTEAFF. The CDR3 coding sequence is TGTGCCAGCAGCGTAGATTTAGGGTTGAACACTGAAGCTTTCTTT.

As to this clone: An end of the junction does not agree with germline; a read error may underlie this. This chain joins TRBV6-1 and TRBJ2-1; D gene ambiguous. Per germline, CDR1 MNHNS and CDR2 SASEGT. The CDR3 has 13 amino acids. CDR3 loop: CASREGRAGEQFF. The CDR3, as DNA: TGTGCCAGCAGAGAAGGACGGGCCGGAGAGCAGTTCTTC.

The chain joins TRBV6-1 to TRBJ2-7; no clear D. Trimming took 2 bases from V and 5 from J, leaving 10 bases between them. Germline CDR1 is MNHNS and CDR2 is SASEGT. CDR3 size: 13 residues. CDR3 DNA: TGTGCCAGCAGTGAAAGGCCACCCCACGAGCAGTACTTC. Its translation is CASSERPPHEQYF.

The chain links TRBV29-1 to TRBJ2-5; perhaps TRBD1 as D (5 bases). CDR3 size: 12 residues. The germline gives CDR1 SQVTM, CDR2 ANQGSEA. Trimming removed 7 bases at V and 2 bases at J, with 11 bases between. CDR3 region: CSAARGQETQYF. The CDR3 DNA is TGCAGCGCGGCTAGGGGTCAAGAGACCCAGTACTTC. Drawing the rest from reference TRBV29-1 and TRBJ2-5, the complete variable domain is SAVISQKPSRDICQRGTSLTIQCQVDSQVTMMFWYRQQPGQSLTLIATANQGSEATYESGFVIDKFPISRPNLTFSTLTVSNMSPEDSSIYLCSAARGQETQYFGPGTRLLVL.

This chain links TRBV7-3 with TRBJ1-1; tentative D call: TRBD1 (5 bases). Deletions cut 4 bases from V and 1 base from J, with 10 bases between. Germline CDR1 is SGHTA and CDR2 is FQGTGA. This CDR3 region has 14 residues. The CDR3 loop is CASSYGAGNTEAFF. The CDR3 DNA reads TGTGCCAGCAGCTACGGGGCGGGGAACACTGAAGCTTTCTTT.

J is TRBJ2-2 and V is TRBV9; D gene unclear. The CDR3 totals 14 residues. V was clipped by 6 bases and J by 6 bases, with 15 bases between them. Germline V CDR1 and CDR2: SGDLS, YYNGEE. In DNA form, the CDR3 reads TGTGCCAGCAAGGGCGGTATCAGTTCCGGGGAGCTGTTTTTT. Translating it yields CASKGGISSGELFF.

The sample holds one count of this clone. In nucleotides, the CDR3 is TGTGCCAGCAACACGCCTAACGAGGGGGCCCGGCAGTACTTC. Translating it yields CASNTPNEGARQYF. The chain uses TRBV28 and TRBJ2-7; 7 bases are a match to TRBD1. Germline CDR1 is MDHEN and CDR2 is SYDVKM. V trimming: 7 bases; J trimming: 9 bases; junction bases outside the gene matches: 15. The CDR3 spans 14 residues.

The gene calls are TRBV6-1 and TRBJ1-4; D is undetermined. CDR3 size: 17 residues. Germline CDR1 and CDR2: MNHNS and SASEGT. V lost 2 bases and J 7 bases, leaving 20 bases between the germline ends. Here the CDR3 reads CASSEWGIIVDGEKLFF. As DNA, the CDR3 is TGTGCCAGCAGTGAATGGGGTATTATAGTAGACGGTGAAAAACTGTTTTTT.

J is TRBJ2-7 and V is TRBV28; D ambiguous. V shed 5 bases and J shed 7 bases, with 6 bases lying between them. The CDR3 has 10 amino acids. Germline CDR1 reads MDHEN; CDR2 reads SYDVKM. For the CDR3, the DNA is TGTGCCAGCAGTCACATTGAGCAGTACTTC. Its protein product is CASSHIEQYF.

This clone was detected once. CDR3 in DNA: TGTGCCAGCAGCTTAGTCTGGGATAGGGAGGACACTGAAGCTTTCTTT. Its translation is CASSLVWDREDTEAFF. The genes are TRBV7-9 and TRBJ1-1; unclear D gene. The CDR3 contains 16 residues. CDR1 and CDR2 from the germline V gene are SEHNR and FQNEAQ (reference sequence). The V and J ends lost 1 base and 3 bases respectively, with 15 bases between them.

The chain has TRBV28 and TRBJ1-1; TRBD1 might be the D (5 bases). Trimming removed 7 bases at V and 3 bases at J, with 9 bases between. Germline CDR1 and CDR2: MDHEN and SYDVKM. The CDR3 is 12 amino acids. The CDR3: CASTGFYTEAFF. The CDR3 DNA sequence: TGTGCCAGCACAGGGTTCTACACTGAAGCTTTCTTT. The variable domain in full, with the rest retrieved from reference TRBV28 and TRBJ1-1, is DVKVTQSSRYLVKRTGEKVFLECVQDMDHENMFWYRQDPGLGLRLIYFSYDVKMKEKGDIPEGYSVSREKKERFSLILESASTNQTSMYLCASTGFYTEAFFGQGTRLTVV.